The rows below give T cell receptor beta chains drawn from one sample of a study of shared clonotypes between healthy human individuals. TCRdb keeps only in-frame clones here, not all; method: immunoSEQ multiplex PCR. The sample has 730,000 or so clones; 72% are singletons. The material sequenced was memory CD4+ T cells sorted from blood. These receptor sequences come from a woman aged 25 to 45 in good health. CDR3s include the opening cysteine and the closing phenylalanine or tryptophan. The order of the fields is clone size, J gene, V gene, D gene, CDR3 protein, CDR3 DNA. The D gene is left open where the match is weak. The size entry is marked missing in some rows and otherwise reads once, few, many or a size class.

once TRBJ1-2 TRBV2 TRBD1 CAIGQGDYGYTF TGTGCCATCGGACAGGGAGACTATGGCTACACCTTC
- TRBJ2-5 TRBV19 - CASSIVIGPQETQYF TGTGCCAGTAGTATCGTCATCGGGCCGCAAGAGACCCAGTACTTC
once TRBJ2-1 TRBV4-2 - CASSQDRGSHNEQFF TGTGCCAGCAGCCAAGATCGGGGGTCCCACAATGAGCAGTTCTTC
once TRBJ2-7 TRBV10-2 - CASSETLGSVPPLYEQYF TGCGCCAGCAGTGAGACCTTGGGGTCCGTCCCCCCCCTTTACGAGCAGTACTTC
- TRBJ2-3 TRBV6-4 - CASSDSIGASDTQYF TGTGCCAGCAGTGACTCGATTGGGGCTTCAGATACGCAGTATTTT
- TRBJ1-3 TRBV28 - CASSLYRAGNTIYF TGTGCCAGCAGTTTATACAGGGCTGGAAACACCATATATTTT
- TRBJ1-2 TRBV28 - CASSEGGKGYTF TGTGCCAGCAGTGAGGGGGGTAAAGGCTACACCTTC
few TRBJ2-3 TRBV5-4 TRBD2 CASSLGAGVGSDTQYF TGTGCCAGCAGCTTAGGAGCGGGAGTGGGGTCAGATACGCAGTATTTT
- TRBJ2-6 TRBV27 - CASSLLQGYGANVLTF TGTGCCAGCAGTCTACTTCAGGGTTACGGGGCCAACGTCCTGACTTTC
- TRBJ1-4 TRBV28 - CASSLWSGDNEKLFF TGTGCCAGCAGTTTATGGTCAGGAGATAATGAAAAACTGTTTTTT
- TRBJ1-2 TRBV5-6 - CASSLAGLAGLRYGYTF TGTGCCAGCAGCTTGGCGGGTTTGGCAGGGCTGCGCTATGGCTACACCTTC
- TRBJ2-5 TRBV29-1 TRBD2 CSVLAGGLQETQYF TGCAGCGTCTTAGCGGGAGGGCTCCAAGAGACCCAGTACTTC
- TRBJ2-7 TRBV4-2 - CASSQDKKHEQYF TGTGCCAGCAGCCAAGATAAGAAGCACGAGCAGTACTTC
- TRBJ2-7 TRBV7-3 - CASSGQLEQYF TGTGCCAGCAGCGGACAGTTGGAGCAGTACTTC
- TRBJ2-7 TRBV30 TRBD1 CAWSVLGQGDEQYF TGTGCCTGGAGTGTACTGGGACAGGGTGACGAGCAGTACTTC
- TRBJ1-4 TRBV2 TRBD1 CASSGDSFSATNEKLFF TGTGCCAGCAGTGGGGACAGCTTTTCTGCAACTAATGAAAAACTGTTTTTT
- TRBJ1-2 TRBV7-2 TRBD1 CASSGGTGLYYGYTF TGTGCCAGCAGCGGGGGGACAGGGCTATACTATGGCTACACCTTC
- TRBJ2-7 TRBV5-8 - CASSLSRHAYEQYF TGTGCCAGCAGCTTATCCCGACATGCCTACGAGCAGTACTTC
- TRBJ2-5 TRBV18 - CASSTGIGETQYF TGTGCCAGCTCGACAGGAATTGGGGAGACCCAGTACTTC
once TRBJ1-5 TRBV7-8 - CASSTTDSNQPQHF TGTGCCAGCAGCACGACGGATAGCAATCAGCCCCAGCATTTT